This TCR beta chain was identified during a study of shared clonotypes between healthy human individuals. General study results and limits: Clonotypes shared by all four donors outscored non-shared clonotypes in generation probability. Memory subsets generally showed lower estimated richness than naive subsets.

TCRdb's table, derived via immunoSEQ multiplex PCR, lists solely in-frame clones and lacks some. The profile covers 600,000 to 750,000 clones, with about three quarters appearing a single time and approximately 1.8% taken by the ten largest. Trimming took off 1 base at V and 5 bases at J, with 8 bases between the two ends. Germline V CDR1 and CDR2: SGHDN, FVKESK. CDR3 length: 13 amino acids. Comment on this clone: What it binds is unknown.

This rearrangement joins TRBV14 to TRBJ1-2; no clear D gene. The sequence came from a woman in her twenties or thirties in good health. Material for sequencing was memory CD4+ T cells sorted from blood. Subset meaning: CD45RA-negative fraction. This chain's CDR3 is CASSQVTRYGYTF. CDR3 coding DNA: TGTGCCAGCAGCCAAGTTACCCGTTATGGCTACACCTTC.